Presented here are 28 T cell receptor beta chains from one specimen sequenced in a study of blood T cell repertoires in COVID-19. This table comes from immunoSEQ multiplex PCR, and its TCRdb copy is limited to in-frame clones, with some not included. The sample includes 90,000 to 130,000 clones, 70% to 90% seen only once; the top ten take 4.8%. Sequenced sample: peripheral blood. These receptors all come from a human donor in a cohort sampled during active COVID-19.

The V and J genes are TRBV7-2 and TRBJ1-5, with 7 bases aligning to TRBD1. Per germline, CDR1 SGHTA and CDR2 FQGNSA. J lost 0 bases, V lost 1 base, and 9 bases had no gene match. This CDR3 has 18 residues. The CDR3 reads CASSLVGGLLNSNQPQHF. The CDR3, as DNA: TGTGCCAGCAGCTTAGTAGGGGGCCTACTCAATAGCAATCAGCCCCAGCATTTT.

The V gene is TRBV6-4, the J gene TRBJ2-1; TRBD2 agrees at 7 bases. The CDR3 has 14 residues. J gave up 8 bases and V 2 bases, and 6 bases lay outside the gene matches. Germline V gene sequence: CDR1 MRHNA, CDR2 SNTAGT. The CDR3 spells CASSDGTGGDEQFF. In DNA form, the CDR3 reads TGTGCCAGCAGTGACGGCACGGGAGGCGATGAGCAGTTCTTC.

The chain joins TRBV5-4 to TRBJ1-1; no clear D. Deletions cut 2 bases from V and 8 bases from J, with 7 bases between. The V gene's germline CDR1 is SGHNT and CDR2 YYREEE (reference sequence). The CDR3 loop spans 11 amino acids. This CDR3 is CASSFEQEAFF. CDR3 nucleotides: TGTGCCAGCAGCTTCGAACAAGAAGCTTTCTTT.

The gene calls are TRBV20-1 and TRBJ2-3, with D perhaps matching TRBD1 (6 bases). Germline V lookup: CDR1 DFQATT, CDR2 SNEGSKA (reference sequence). V gave up 3 bases and J gave up 2 bases, with 15 bases separating them. This CDR3 contains 15 residues. The CDR3 reads CSASDRLRVTDTQYF. In nucleotides, the CDR3 is TGCAGTGCTAGTGACAGGCTCAGGGTCACAGATACGCAGTATTTT.

The V call is TRBV6-2 or TRBV6-3, the J call TRBJ1-5; tentatively, D is TRBD1 (5 bases). V was shortened by 2 bases and J by 2 bases, with 13 bases between the two germline ends. The CDR3 runs to 16 residues. Germline values: CDR1 MNHEY, CDR2 SVGEGT. CDR3 in DNA: TGTGCCAGCAGTTACGGGAGCGGGGGAGGCAATCAGCCCCAGCATTTT. Translated: CASSYGSGGGNQPQHF.

The J gene is TRBJ2-2, the V gene TRBV6-5; 9 bases fit TRBD2. The V segment lost 1 base and the J segment 4 bases; nucleotides outside the gene matches: 4. From germline, CDR1 is MNHEY and CDR2 SVGAGI. CDR3 length: 16 residues. CDR3: CASSYWAGGGTGELFF. CDR3 nucleotides: TGTGCCAGCAGTTACTGGGCGGGAGGGGGCACCGGGGAGCTGTTTTTT.

The sample holds one count of this clone. The chain links TRBV5-6 to TRBJ1-1, with D maybe TRBD1 (5 bases). Germline loops: CDR1 SGHDT, CDR2 YYEEEE. The CDR3 covers 15 residues. V was shortened by 0 bases and J by 1 base, with 10 bases between the two germline ends. The CDR3 protein is CASSLVGRGNTEAFF. The CDR3 DNA reads TGTGCCAGCAGCTTGGTGGGGAGGGGGAACACTGAAGCTTTCTTT.

The rearrangement joins TRBV9 to TRBJ1-2; 7 positions match TRBD1. The CDR3 is 17 amino acids. V lost 0 bases to trimming and J lost 0 bases; unmatched junction nucleotides: 8. Per germline, CDR1 SGDLS and CDR2 YYNGEE. For the CDR3, the DNA is TGTGCCAGCAGCGTAGGTTATGGAGGGGGCGCTAACTATGGCTACACCTTC. Its translation is CASSVGYGGGANYGYTF. The full variable domain, rest sourced from reference TRBV9 and TRBJ1-2, is DSGVTQTPKHLITATGQRVTLRCSPRSGDLSVYWYQQSLDQGLQFLIQYYNGEERAKGNILERFSAQQFPDLHSELNLSSLELGDSALYFCASSVGYGGGANYGYTFGSGTRLTVV.

The genes are TRBV7-3 and TRBJ2-3; 7 bases map to TRBD1. This CDR3 has 14 residues. Unmatched junction bases numbered 6, after V lost 5 bases and J lost 4 bases. Germline V gene sequence: CDR1 SGHTA, CDR2 FQGTGA. CDR3 protein: CASSTGTVADTQYF. CDR3 bases: TGTGCCAGCAGCACCGGGACAGTCGCAGATACGCAGTATTTT.

Only one count was recorded for this clone. The rearrangement joins TRBV4-2 to TRBJ2-2, with 10 bases fitting TRBD1. This CDR3 has 17 residues. Per germline, CDR1 LGHNA and CDR2 YNFKEQ. The junction had 9 bases not matched to a gene; V was cut back by 4 bases and J by 4 bases. CDR3 residues: CASSRHQGQGSTGELFF. In nucleotides, the CDR3 is TGTGCCAGCAGCCGACACCAGGGACAGGGGAGCACCGGGGAGCTGTTTTTT.

The rearrangement uses TRBV7-6 and TRBJ2-5; the D is unclear. V lost 0 bases, J lost 1 base, and 12 bases lay in between. This CDR3 comprises 16 residues. Germline CDR1 SGHVS, CDR2 FNYEAQ. This chain's CDR3 is CASSLAARLGQETQYF. DNA of the CDR3: TGTGCCAGCAGCTTAGCAGCGCGTTTAGGCCAAGAGACCCAGTACTTC.

CDR3 nucleotides: TGCGCCAGCAGCTTGGACAGTCGGAACAATGAGCAGTTCTTC. Amino acid sequence: CASSLDSRNNEQFF. This sequence joins TRBV5-1 and TRBJ2-1; D gene unclear. V was pared by 0 bases and J by 5 bases, with 9 bases between. The germline CDR1 and CDR2 sequences are SGHRS and YFSETQ. The CDR3 covers 14 residues.

V and J are TRBV5-4 and TRBJ1-1; 10 nucleotides agree with TRBD1. Germline CDR1 is SGHNT and CDR2 is YYREEE (reference sequence). The CDR3 consists of 15 residues. V lost 4 bases to trimming and J lost 2 bases; unmatched junction nucleotides: 5. CDR3 nucleotides: TGTGCCAGCAGCCCGGGACAGGGGTTTAACACTGAAGCTTTCTTT. Translated, it gives CASSPGQGFNTEAFF.

The chain has TRBV11-3 and TRBJ1-1, with D possibly being TRBD1 (6 bases). V shed 5 bases and J shed 5 bases, with 15 bases lying between them. The germline gives CDR1 SGHNT, CDR2 YENEEA. This CDR3 has 14 residues. CDR3 coding DNA: TGTGCCAGCAGCCCGTCGGGACAAAGAACTGAAGCTTTCTTT. This sequence encodes CASSPSGQRTEAFF.

This clone was counted only a few times. The chain combines TRBV9 with TRBJ1-6; TRBD1 matches at 7 bases. Germline CDR1 reads SGDLS; CDR2 reads YYNGEE. The CDR3 is 18 amino acids. With 6 bases clipped from V and 7 bases from J, the junction kept 19 bases outside the gene matches. CDR3 DNA sequence: TGTGCCAGCATCAGTAAGGGACAAGACAGGGCCAGGAATTCACCCCTCCACTTT. The encoded protein is CASISKGQDRARNSPLHF.

CDR3 sequence (DNA): TGTGCCAGCAGCCAACCCCGGTTTTCCCTCCTCCCCTACGAGCAGTACTTC. Translating gives CASSQPRFSLLPYEQYF. The chain couples TRBV3-1 (or the pseudogene TRBV3-2) to TRBJ2-7, with no clear D. Trimming removed 2 bases from V and 2 bases from J, with 19 bases in between. Germline V gene data show CDR1 as LGHDT and CDR2 as YNNKEL (reference sequence). The length of the CDR3 is 17 residues.

This rearrangement joins TRBV18 to TRBJ2-2; 7 bases are shared with TRBD1. The ends lost 1 base at V and 1 base at J; junction bases unmatched: 3. Germline CDR1 reads KGHSH; CDR2 reads LQKENI. The CDR3 covers 16 residues. The CDR3 is CASSPRTGGNTGELFF. The CDR3 nucleotides read TGTGCCAGCTCACCACGGACAGGTGGGAACACCGGGGAGCTGTTTTTT.

This clone was detected only once. The J gene is TRBJ2-2, the V gene TRBV18; no definite D call. Deletions cut 0 bases from V and 2 bases from J, with 7 bases between. This CDR3 has 15 residues. Per the germline V gene, CDR1 is KGHSH and CDR2 is LQKENI. Here the CDR3 DNA reads TGTGCCAGCTCACCACCGTATAGAAACACCGGGGAGCTGTTTTTT. Amino acids: CASSPPYRNTGELFF.

The chain uses TRBV7-6 and TRBJ2-2, with a possible D match to TRBD2 (6 bases). Trimming took off 4 bases at V and 2 bases at J, with 11 bases between the two ends. The CDR3 spans 15 residues. The germline CDR1 and CDR2 sequences are SGHVS and FNYEAQ. CDR3 in amino acids: CASSSLAFNTGELFF. The CDR3 bases are TGTGCCAGCAGCTCTCTAGCGTTCAACACCGGGGAGCTGTTTTTT.

This clone was observed a handful of times. The chain uses TRBV19 and TRBJ2-2; possibly TRBD1 for D (6 bases). This CDR3 region has 14 residues. V dropped 5 bases and J dropped 3 bases, with 10 bases sitting between them. The V gene's germline CDR1 is LNHDA and CDR2 SQIVND (reference sequence). The CDR3 sequence: CASSFTGYTGELFF. DNA for the CDR3: TGTGCCAGTAGTTTTACAGGGTACACCGGGGAGCTGTTTTTT.

This clone was observed at least ten times. CDR3 sequence reads: CASRLEDTEAFF. CDR3 nucleotides: TGTGCCAGCAGGTTGGAGGACACTGAAGCTTTCTTT. The chain links TRBV28 to TRBJ1-1; D is ambiguous. The germline V and J ends were trimmed by 6 bases and 3 bases, with 8 bases remaining between them. Germline-derived CDR1 and CDR2 are MDHEN and SYDVKM. The CDR3 covers 12 residues. The variable domain in full, with the rest retrieved from reference TRBV28 and TRBJ1-1, is DVKVTQSSRYLVKRTGEKVFLECVQDMDHENMFWYRQDPGLGLRLIYFSYDVKMKEKGDIPEGYSVSREKKERFSLILESASTNQTSMYLCASRLEDTEAFFGQGTRLTVV.

The J gene is TRBJ2-1, the V gene TRBV28; 7 nucleotides line up with TRBD2. The junction had 13 bases not matched to a gene; V was cut back by 11 bases and J by 0 bases. Per the germline V gene, CDR1 is MDHEN and CDR2 is SYDVKM. The CDR3 totals 16 residues. The CDR3 sequence is CAHRGPSGSSYNEQFF. Here the CDR3 DNA reads TGTGCCCACCGAGGGCCTAGCGGTAGCTCCTACAATGAGCAGTTCTTC.

As to this clone: Distinct nucleotide sequences in the sample also encode this CDR3. CDR3 loop: CASSSGQGGYGYTF. The CDR3 region has the DNA TGCGCCAGCAGCTCAGGACAGGGGGGCTATGGCTACACCTTC. This sequence joins TRBV5-1 and TRBJ1-2; 10 bases agree with TRBD1. Germline values: CDR1 SGHRS, CDR2 YFSETQ. J was trimmed by 4 bases and V by 3 bases; bases with no gene match: 3. The CDR3 loop spans 14 amino acids. The complete variable domain, with remaining parts taken from reference TRBV5-1 and TRBJ1-2, reads KAGVTQTPRYLIKTRGQQVTLSCSPISGHRSVSWYQQTPGQGLQFLFEYFSETQRNKGNFPGRFSGRQFSNSRSEMNVSTLELGDSALYLCASSSGQGGYGYTFGSGTRLTVV.

The rearrangement joins TRBV27 to TRBJ2-5; 8 bases match TRBD2. V lost 6 bases and J lost 1; bases outside the gene matches: 4. The CDR3 spans 14 residues. Germline-derived CDR1 and CDR2 are MNHEY and SMNVEV (reference sequence). CDR3 protein: CASRRGGIQETQYF. The CDR3 bases are TGTGCCAGCAGACGGGGGGGAATCCAAGAGACCCAGTACTTC.

This clone was picked up one time. The gene calls are TRBV19 and TRBJ1-1; D uncertain. V was shortened by 1 base and J by 1 base, with 7 bases between the two germline ends. The CDR3 is made up of 14 amino acids. Germline-derived CDR1 and CDR2 are LNHDA and SQIVND (reference sequence). The CDR3 spells CASSIGGPNTEAFF. The CDR3 region has the DNA TGTGCCAGTAGTATAGGAGGGCCGAACACTGAAGCTTTCTTT.

The chain uses TRBV5-1 and TRBJ1-2, with a weak D call TRBD1 (5 bases). This CDR3 spans 15 amino acids. Germline CDR1 is SGHRS and CDR2 is YFSETQ. V was trimmed by 4 bases and J by 8 bases, leaving 21 bases between them. The CDR3 sequence: CASSPRTWGPEGYTF. The CDR3 DNA follows: TGCGCCAGCAGCCCCCGTACATGGGGCCCTGAGGGCTACACCTTC.

This chain connects TRBV28 to TRBJ2-7; perhaps TRBD2 as D (6 bases). V lost 3 bases and J 4 bases, leaving 13 bases between the germline ends. Germline V CDR1 and CDR2: MDHEN, SYDVKM. The CDR3 has 14 amino acids. The CDR3 region has the DNA TGTGCCAGCAGTTTCGCGGGATCAAGGTACGAGCAGTACTTC. Translating gives CASSFAGSRYEQYF.

The chain uses TRBV5-1 and TRBJ2-7; TRBD1 aligns across 9 bases. The V gene's germline CDR1 is SGHRS and CDR2 YFSETQ. The CDR3 is 14 residues long. Trimming removed 4 bases from V and 3 bases from J; junction bases left unmatched: 5. CDR3 sequence (DNA): TGCGCCAGCAGCCCATCGACAGGGGGCTACGAGCAGTACTTC. Translated, it gives CASSPSTGGYEQYF.